This T cell receptor (beta chain) was captured by sequencing in a study of identifying expanded T cells in peripheral blood. Study-level results: Roughly two-week clone count variance significantly increased as total template count grew.

Points on this clone: The antigen remains unidentified.

The protocol was immunoSEQ multiplex PCR, while the TCRdb copy is restricted to in-frame clones and leaves out a portion. Of about 100,000 clones listed, about 89% are singletons. During the collection period, no donor immune events like infections were recorded. This CDR3 has 19 amino acids. The V and J ends lost 3 bases and 0 bases, in that order; junction bases with no gene match: 15. Germline CDR1 is MGHRA and CDR2 is YSYEKL. Sequencing input: blood. This rearrangement joins TRBV4-1 to TRBJ1-2, with TRBD1 matching over 8 bases. The TCR sequence derives from a person between 18 and 75 years old in good health. CDR3 bases: TGCGCCAGCAGCCAGTTAACAGGGGGTTGGGGGTTCCCTAACTATGGCTACACCTTC. Encoded protein: CASSQLTGGWGFPNYGYTF.